Listed here is a single T cell receptor beta chain. This sample is part of a study of T cell responses to AZD1222 COVID-19 vaccine. Assay used: immunoSEQ multiplex PCR; TCRdb lists only in-frame clones, some missing. The sample shows around 80,000 clones, roughly 84% of them seen only once. The CDR3 is made up of 11 amino acids. From germline, CDR1 is DFQATT and CDR2 SNEGSKA (reference sequence). The V and J ends lost 8 bases and 7 bases respectively, with 15 bases between them. The V call is TRBV20-1, the J call TRBJ2-7; no firm D call. This sequence was found in an adult in good health. This material consisted of peripheral blood, taken on day 0 of AZD1222 vaccination. CDR3 nucleotides: TGCAGTACGACGGAACTTGGGGAGCAGTACTTC. It specifies CSTTELGEQYF.